A single sample gave rise to the 22 T cell receptor beta chains below, sequenced in a study of blood T cells in healthy people across ages. Primed by a sample-barcoded 5' primer and a J-beta primer mix, a second PCR proceeded for roughly 7 to 11 cycles. TCRdb fed the 5' RACE reads into MiXCR, producing one record per CDR3 protein. The table shows hundreds of thousands of distinct CDR3 sequences, with about 56% occurring only once. Sequencing used blood. Receptors originate from a man in his forties in good health.

This clonotype was counted between two and nine times. The rearrangement uses TRBV7-2 and TRBJ2-3; D is possibly TRBD1 (6 bases). Germline CDR1 is SGHTA and CDR2 is FQGNSA. The CDR3 has 15 amino acids. Trimming cost V 0 bases and J 2 bases, with 9 bases left between them. The CDR3 DNA follows: TGTGCCAGCAGCTTAGCTGGACAGATCACAGATACGCAGTATTTT. Amino acid sequence: CASSLAGQITDTQYF. The variable domain in full, completed from reference TRBV7-2 and TRBJ2-3, reads GAGVSQSPSNKVTEKGKDVELRCDPISGHTALYWYRQSLGQGLEFLIYFQGNSAPDKSGLPSDRFSAERTGGSVSTLTIQRTQQEDSAVYLCASSLAGQITDTQYFGPGTRLTVL.

This clonotype was picked up a small number of times. The V call is TRBV5-1, the J call TRBJ2-7; 8 bases align to TRBD2. This CDR3 contains 15 residues. Germline CDR1 is SGHRS and CDR2 is YFSETQ. V was pared by 2 bases and J by 5 bases, with 9 bases of the junction left unmatched. The CDR3 region is CASSFYSGITDEQYF. In nucleotides, the CDR3 is TGCGCCAGCAGCTTCTATAGCGGGATAACGGACGAGCAGTACTTC.

This rearrangement joins TRBV5-1 to TRBJ1-1, with 8 positions matching TRBD1. The CDR3 loop spans 15 amino acids. In germline, CDR1 is SGHRS, CDR2 YFSETQ. V gave up 4 bases and J gave up 1 base; unmatched junction bases: 6. CDR3 sequence (DNA): TGCGCCAGCAGCCCCGGACAGGGCCGGAACACTGAAGCTTTCTTT. Translating it yields CASSPGQGRNTEAFF.

The chain recombines TRBV20-1 with TRBJ2-5; D is possibly TRBD2 (6 bases). Germline CDR1 and CDR2: DFQATT and SNEGSKA (reference sequence). V lost 5 bases, J lost 5 bases, and 12 bases lay in between. This CDR3 has 12 amino acids. CDR3 DNA sequence: TGCAGTGCTCGACTAGGACTGGAGACCCAGTACTTC. Translating gives CSARLGLETQYF.

V and J are TRBV9 and TRBJ2-7; 11 bases are a match to TRBD2. The CDR3 runs 18 residues. J lost 2 bases, V lost 0 bases, and 10 bases had no gene match. Germline CDR1 reads SGDLS; CDR2 reads YYNGEE. The CDR3 region has the DNA TGTGCCAGCAGCGTAGGCATTAGCGGGAGGGTAGGGGCCTACGAGCAGTACTTC. It translates to CASSVGISGRVGAYEQYF.

The chain recombines TRBV4-2 with TRBJ2-7; D unclear. V was trimmed by 5 bases and J by 2 bases, leaving 13 bases between them. From germline, CDR1 is LGHNA and CDR2 YNFKEQ. The CDR3 sequence is 14 residues long. DNA for the CDR3: TGTGCCAGCAGCAGAGCCGTGAGCCCCTACGAGCAGTACTTC. Translated, it gives CASSRAVSPYEQYF.

The chain uses TRBV12-3 or TRBV12-4 and TRBJ2-7; 9 bases match TRBD1. The ends lost 7 bases at V and 4 bases at J; junction bases unmatched: 11. The CDR3 length is 15 residues. The CDR3 spells CASTWGDRAAYEQYF. In DNA form, the CDR3 reads TGTGCCAGCACATGGGGGGACAGGGCGGCTTACGAGCAGTACTTC.

A remark on this clonotype: Possible read error: a much larger clone is one base away. This sequence joins TRBV10-3 and TRBJ2-5; 7 bases agree with TRBD1. V shed 0 bases, J shed 11 bases, and the junction held 12 bases outside the gene matches. Germline loops: CDR1 ENHRY, CDR2 SYGVKD. The CDR3 runs to 15 residues. The CDR3 DNA is TGTGCCATCAGTGAGTCAGGGGGCGGCCGCAATGAGCAGTACTTC. Protein: CAISESGGGRNEQYF.

This clonotype turned up a few times. The chain couples TRBV11-2 to TRBJ2-3, with D tentatively TRBD2 (6 bases). The length of the CDR3 is 15 residues. Germline V gives CDR1 SGHAT, CDR2 FQNNGV. Trimming removed 4 bases at V and 0 bases at J, with 11 bases between. CDR3 in amino acids: CASSSSGFSTDTQYF. The CDR3 bases are TGTGCCAGCAGCTCAAGCGGGTTTAGCACAGATACGCAGTATTTT.

The chain carries TRBV27 and TRBJ2-6, with no clear D. The CDR3 spans 13 residues. V was cut by 7 bases and J by 3 bases, with 7 bases left in between. The germline gives CDR1 MNHEY, CDR2 SMNVEV (reference sequence). The CDR3 nucleotides are TGTGCCAGCAAATTAGGTGGGGCCAACGTCCTGACTTTC. This gives the protein CASKLGGANVLTF.

The table lists this clonotype with a count of one. The CDR3 protein is CATSRGGTGETQYF. The CDR3 DNA sequence: TGTGCCACCAGCAGAGGGGGGACGGGGGAGACCCAGTACTTC. V and J are TRBV15 and TRBJ2-5; D could derive from TRBD1 or TRBD2 (5 bases each). Trimming pared 1 base from V and 5 bases from J, leaving 11 bases between. The CDR3 covers 14 residues. In germline, CDR1 is LNHNV, CDR2 YYDKDF (reference sequence).

CDR3 coding DNA: TGCAGTGCCGGACAGTCAGGCGGAAGAACCGGGGAGCTGTTTTTT. It yields the protein CSAGQSGGRTGELFF. The chain has TRBV20-1 and TRBJ2-2; D possibly corresponds to TRBD1 (6 bases). Germline V gives CDR1 DFQATT, CDR2 SNEGSKA (reference sequence). The ends were cut back, 6 bases at V and 5 bases at J, with 19 bases in the middle. CDR3 length equals 15 residues.

The chain couples TRBV7-2 to TRBJ2-1; tentatively, D is TRBD2 (5 bases). Deletions cut 5 bases from V and 4 bases from J, with 12 bases between. The CDR3 length is 14 residues. Germline V gene lookup returns CDR1 SGHTA and CDR2 FQGNSA. As DNA, the CDR3 is TGTGCCAGCAGCCGTGAACTAGAATACAATGAGCAGTTCTTC. Translating gives CASSRELEYNEQFF.

This sequence joins TRBV12-3 or TRBV12-4 and TRBJ2-2; D unresolved. The CDR3 extends over 12 amino acids. The germline V and J ends were trimmed by 7 bases and 3 bases, with 6 bases remaining between them. CDR3: CASTQYTGELFF. The CDR3 nucleotides read TGTGCCAGCACTCAATACACCGGGGAGCTGTTTTTT.

Notes on this clonotype: This may stem from a read error, because a much larger clone lies one nucleotide away. The V and J genes are TRBV10-3 and TRBJ2-3; TRBD2 agrees at 10 bases. The CDR3 is 15 amino acids. Germline loops: CDR1 ENHRY, CDR2 SYGVKD. This CDR3 reads CAIRLAGATTETQYF. DNA of the CDR3: TGTGCCATCAGGCTAGCGGGGGCCACCACAGAGACGCAGTATTTT.

The chain recombines TRBV29-1 with TRBJ1-2, with 10 bases fitting TRBD1. V lost 7 bases and J lost 4; bases outside the gene matches: 9. Germline assignment: CDR1 SQVTM and CDR2 ANQGSEA. The CDR3 sequence is 14 residues long. CDR3 DNA sequence: TGCAGCGGTAGTTCGACAGGGGGCGCCTATGGCTACACCTTC. Translating it yields CSGSSTGGAYGYTF.

This sequence joins TRBV6-6 and TRBJ2-1; 12 nucleotides match TRBD1. The CDR3 is 15 residues long. Unmatched junction bases numbered 5, after V lost 2 bases and J lost 9 bases. The germline V gene encodes CDR1 MNHNY and CDR2 SVGAGI (reference sequence). Here the CDR3 DNA reads TGTGCCAGCAGTTACGTGGGACAGGGGGCGTTTGAGCAGTTCTTC. As protein: CASSYVGQGAFEQFF.

This clonotype is a singleton in its sample. The chain joins TRBV28 to TRBJ2-4; a possible D gene is TRBD1 (8 bases). Looked up from germline, CDR1 is MDHEN and CDR2 is SYDVKM. The germline V and J ends were trimmed by 7 bases and 8 bases, with 18 bases remaining between them. CDR3 length equals 14 residues. The CDR3 reads CASTTGGGRDIQYF. The CDR3 DNA is TGTGCCAGCACCACAGGGGGGGGCAGGGACATTCAGTACTTC.

This clonotype was seen many times. V is TRBV5-1 and J is TRBJ2-3, with 9 bases that match TRBD2. The CDR3 is 16 residues long. Trimming at V came to 4 bases and at J to 0 bases, leaving 6 bases not matched to a gene. Germline CDR1 reads SGHRS; CDR2 reads YFSETQ. The DNA for the CDR3 is TGCGCCAGCAGCCGCGTTCTAGCGGGGAGCACAGATACGCAGTATTTT. Translation: CASSRVLAGSTDTQYF.

This clonotype was seen only once. V and J are TRBV30 and TRBJ2-3, with D unresolved. Germline V gene lookup returns CDR1 GTSNPN and CDR2 SVGIG (reference sequence). The CDR3 consists of 12 residues. V dropped 0 bases and J dropped 3 bases, with 4 bases sitting between them. Here the CDR3 reads CAWSVGTDTQYF. The CDR3 DNA reads TGTGCCTGGAGTGTGGGGACAGATACGCAGTATTTT.

This clonotype turned up a few times. The chain has TRBV29-1 and TRBJ1-1; a weak D match, TRBD1 (6 bases). Trimming pared 6 bases from V and 3 bases from J, leaving 20 bases between. CDR1 is SQVTM and CDR2 is ANQGSEA in the germline V gene. The CDR3 contains 15 residues. In nucleotides, the CDR3 is TGCAGCGTCGCCTCGGGACGAGGGGGGCACACTGAAGCTTTCTTT. As protein: CSVASGRGGHTEAFF.

The chain uses TRBV4-2 and TRBJ1-1, with D uncertain. Germline loops: CDR1 LGHNA, CDR2 YNFKEQ. The V end was cut by 1 base, the J end by 3 bases, with 9 bases between. The CDR3 contains 14 residues. CDR3 amino acids: CASSQVGLDTEAFF. CDR3 sequence (DNA): TGTGCCAGCAGCCAAGTAGGGTTGGACACTGAAGCTTTCTTT.